Here is one T cell receptor beta chain with its context. A junction end diverges from the germline sequence, so it may reflect a read error. Full-length variable regions came from constant-region reverse primers plus semi-nested Nested Universal Primer A PCR. Each CDR3 protein is one row after TCRdb ran MiXCR on the 5' RACE reads. The sample includes some 62,000 distinct CDR3 sequences, nearly 30% of them seen just once. Germline V gene data show CDR1 as SGDLS and CDR2 as YYNGEE. The CDR3 length is 13 residues. Sequencing input: tumor-infiltrating naive CD4+ T cells sorted from the breast tumor. Sample subset: naive CD4+ T cells, CD4+CD45RA+CD25-. This TCR came from a female donor with breast cancer. V gene TRBV9 combines with J gene TRBJ1-2; D ambiguous. DNA of the CDR3: TGTGCCAGCAGGTTCGGCCAGAACTTTGGCTACACCTTC. Translating it yields CASRFGQNFGYTF. Full variable domain (rest looked up from reference TRBV9 and TRBJ1-2): DSGVTQTPKHLITATGQRVTLRCSPRSGDLSVYWYQQSLDQGLQFLIQYYNGEERAKGNILERFSAQQFPDLHSELNLSSLELGDSALYFCASRFGQNFGYTFGSGTRLTVV.